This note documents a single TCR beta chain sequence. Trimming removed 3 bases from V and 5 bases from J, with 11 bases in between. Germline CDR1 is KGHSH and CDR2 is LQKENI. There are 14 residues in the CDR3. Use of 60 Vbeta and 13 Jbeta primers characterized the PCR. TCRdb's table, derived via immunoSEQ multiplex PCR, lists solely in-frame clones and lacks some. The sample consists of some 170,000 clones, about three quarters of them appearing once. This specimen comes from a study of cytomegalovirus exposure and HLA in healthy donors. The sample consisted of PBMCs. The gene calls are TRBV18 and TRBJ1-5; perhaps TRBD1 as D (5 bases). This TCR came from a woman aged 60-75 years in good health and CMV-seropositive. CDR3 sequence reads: CASSPPGGDQPQHF. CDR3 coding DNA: TGTGCCAGCTCACCTCCCGGGGGGGATCAGCCCCAGCATTTT.